One sample yielded the 14 T cell receptor beta chains listed below, sequenced in a study of shared clonotypes between healthy human individuals. Data came from immunoSEQ multiplex PCR; TCRdb stores just in-frame clones and leaves some out. In the table there are approximately 740,000 clones, 74% of which are singletons. The sample was memory CD4+ T cells sorted from blood. Subset given: CD45RA-negative fraction. Receptor source: a woman under 40 in good health.

The chain carries TRBV6-6 and TRBJ1-1; D is perhaps TRBD1 (5 bases). The CDR3 is made up of 14 amino acids. Germline V lookup: CDR1 MNHNY, CDR2 SVGAGI (reference sequence). V was pared by 6 bases and J by 1 base, with 12 bases between. This CDR3 is CASRRLTGNTEAFF. In DNA, the CDR3 is TGTGCCAGCAGACGACTCACAGGGAACACTGAAGCTTTCTTT.

This clone was recorded many times. The chain links TRBV28 to TRBJ1-5; the match to TRBD1 covers 12 bases. J gave up 1 base and V 3 bases, and 7 bases lay outside the gene matches. This CDR3 has 18 amino acids. The germline V gene encodes CDR1 MDHEN and CDR2 SYDVKM. DNA of the CDR3: TGTGCCAGCAGTTTTCCGGGACAGGGGGCAGCGAGCAATCAGCCCCAGCATTTT. Amino acid sequence: CASSFPGQGAASNQPQHF.

With regard to this clone: Other nucleotide sequences in the sample specify the same CDR3. This sequence joins TRBV5-4 and TRBJ2-1, with no clear D. Per the germline V gene, CDR1 is SGHNT and CDR2 is YYREEE (reference sequence). The CDR3 is 15 amino acids. V was trimmed by 0 bases and J by 2 bases, leaving 9 bases between them. The CDR3 bases are TGTGCCAGCAGCTTGGACAGTGGGACCTACAATGAGCAGTTCTTC. It specifies CASSLDSGTYNEQFF.

This clone has just a few counts. V gene TRBV27 combines with J gene TRBJ1-1; possibly TRBD1 for D (5 bases). The CDR3 is made up of 14 amino acids. Germline CDR1 MNHEY, CDR2 SMNVEV (reference sequence). V was clipped by 2 bases and J by 5 bases, with 12 bases between them. The DNA for the CDR3 is TGTGCCAGCAGTTTAGAAGGGGCTTGGACTGAAGCTTTCTTT. Its protein product is CASSLEGAWTEAFF.

The chain combines TRBV7-9 with TRBJ2-1; possible D gene TRBD2, 5 bases. Germline V lookup: CDR1 SEHNR, CDR2 FQNEAQ (reference sequence). V was shortened by 5 bases and J by 6 bases, with 14 bases between the two germline ends. CDR3 length: 14 amino acids. CDR3 nucleotide sequence: TGTGCCAGCAGCGTCAACTCCCTAGCCAATGAGCAGTTCTTC. This gives the protein CASSVNSLANEQFF.

The chain has TRBV18 and TRBJ1-1; possibly TRBD1 for D (6 bases). Trimming shortened V by 6 bases and J by 4 bases, and 21 bases separated the two germline ends. The germline CDR1 and CDR2 sequences are KGHSH and LQKENI. CDR3 length: 16 amino acids. The CDR3 coding sequence is TGTGCCAGCTCCCCAGTAGGGGGGGCTTTTGGCACTGAAGCTTTCTTT. Its protein product is CASSPVGGAFGTEAFF.

In this sample, this clone turned up once. The J gene is TRBJ2-3, the V gene TRBV25-1; D is perhaps TRBD1 or TRBD2 (5 bases each). In germline, CDR1 is MGHDK, CDR2 SYGVNS. There are 15 residues in the CDR3. V was shortened by 7 bases and J by 2 bases, with 16 bases between the two germline ends. CDR3 DNA: TGTGCCAGCAATGGACAACCAGCGGACACAGATACGCAGTATTTT. Its protein is CASNGQPADTDTQYF.

This chain joins TRBV4-1 and TRBJ2-5; D unclear. The V gene lost 0 bases and the J gene lost 7 bases, with 9 bases spanning the gap. The germline CDR1 and CDR2 sequences are MGHRA and YSYEKL. The CDR3 contains 13 residues. DNA of the CDR3: TGCGCCAGCAGCCAAGATGCCTCGGGGACCCAGTACTTC. Amino acids: CASSQDASGTQYF.

The rearrangement links TRBV28 to TRBJ1-5; D may be TRBD1 (5 bases). Germline V CDR1 and CDR2: MDHEN, SYDVKM. The CDR3 has 15 residues. Trimming stripped 7 bases from V and 3 bases from J, with 16 bases between. CDR3 in DNA: TGTGCCAGCACAAAGCTCGGCAGGGACAATCAGCCCCAGCATTTT. This codes for CASTKLGRDNQPQHF.

The chain combines TRBV7-9 with TRBJ1-3, with D tentatively TRBD1 (6 bases). Germline V gene sequence: CDR1 SEHNR, CDR2 FQNEAQ (reference sequence). The CDR3 totals 19 residues. The V end was cut by 5 bases, the J end by 0 bases, with 23 bases between. The CDR3 DNA is TGTGCCAGCAGCCCCCATTCCAGAGGACAGAGCTTCTCTGGAAACACCATATATTTT. Translating it yields CASSPHSRGQSFSGNTIYF. Drawing the rest from reference TRBV7-9 and TRBJ1-3, the complete variable domain is DTGVSQNPRHKITKRGQNVTFRCDPISEHNRLYWYRQTLGQGPEFLTYFQNEAQLEKSRLLSDRFSAERPKGSFSTLEIQRTEQGDSAMYLCASSPHSRGQSFSGNTIYFGEGSWLTVV.

The genes are TRBV28 and TRBJ2-7, with TRBD2 matching over 14 bases. V lost 4 bases and J lost 6; bases outside the gene matches: 5. The CDR3 extends over 15 amino acids. The germline V gene has CDR1 MDHEN and CDR2 SYDVKM. CDR3 coding DNA: TGTGCCAGCAGTTCTCCGGGACTAGCGGGAGCCGAGCAGTACTTC. This encodes CASSSPGLAGAEQYF.

The chain couples TRBV5-1 to TRBJ2-1; TRBD2 agrees at 8 bases. Per germline, CDR1 SGHRS and CDR2 YFSETQ. The CDR3 is 14 residues long. The trim removed 4 bases at V and 9 bases at J, leaving 9 bases unmatched. The CDR3 coding sequence is TGCGCCAGCAGCGGTGGAGGCGGGGGGCCTGAGCAGTTCTTC. Translated: CASSGGGGGPEQFF.

The chain joins TRBV5-6 to TRBJ2-1; D is unclear. The length of the CDR3 is 12 residues. Germline V gene data show CDR1 as SGHDT and CDR2 as YYEEEE. Between the trimmed V and J ends, which lost 5 bases and 9 bases, there was a span of 12 bases. CDR3 sequence reads: CASRSGPGEQFF. For the CDR3, the DNA is TGTGCCAGCAGGTCTGGTCCGGGTGAGCAGTTCTTC.

The rearrangement links TRBV5-6 to TRBJ1-4; the D gene is possibly TRBD1 (5 bases). This CDR3 contains 17 residues. Trimming left V 5 bases short and J 8 bases short, with 25 bases between. Germline-derived CDR1 and CDR2 are SGHDT and YYEEEE. The CDR3 nucleotides are TGTGCCAGCAGTTCCGGCATTGGGGTCCAGGGAGGAGAAAAACTGTTTTTT. It specifies CASSSGIGVQGGEKLFF. Supplemented by reference TRBV5-6 and TRBJ1-4, the full variable domain reads DAGVTQSPTHLIKTRGQQVTLRCSPKSGHDTVSWYQQALGQGPQFIFQYYEEEERQRGNFPDRFSGHQFPNYSSELNVNALLLGDSALYLCASSSGIGVQGGEKLFFGSGTQLSVL.